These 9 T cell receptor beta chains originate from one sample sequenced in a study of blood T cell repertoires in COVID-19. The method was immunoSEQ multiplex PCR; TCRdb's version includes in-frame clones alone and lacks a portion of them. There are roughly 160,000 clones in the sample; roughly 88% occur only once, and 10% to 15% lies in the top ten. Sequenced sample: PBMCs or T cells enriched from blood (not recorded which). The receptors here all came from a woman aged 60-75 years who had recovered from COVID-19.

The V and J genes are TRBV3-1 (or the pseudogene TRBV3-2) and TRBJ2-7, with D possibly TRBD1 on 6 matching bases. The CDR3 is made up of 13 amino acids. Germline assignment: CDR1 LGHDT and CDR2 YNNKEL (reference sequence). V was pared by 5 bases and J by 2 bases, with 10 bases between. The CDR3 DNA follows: TGTGCCAGCAGCTTACAGGGCCCCTACGAGCAGTACTTC. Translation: CASSLQGPYEQYF.

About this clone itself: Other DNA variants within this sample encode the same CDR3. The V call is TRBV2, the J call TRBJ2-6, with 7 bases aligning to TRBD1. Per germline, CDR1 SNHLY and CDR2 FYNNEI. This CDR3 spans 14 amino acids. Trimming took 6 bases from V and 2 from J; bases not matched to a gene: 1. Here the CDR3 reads CASSDRAGANVLTF. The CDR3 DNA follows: TGTGCCAGCAGCGACAGGGCTGGGGCCAACGTCCTGACTTTC.

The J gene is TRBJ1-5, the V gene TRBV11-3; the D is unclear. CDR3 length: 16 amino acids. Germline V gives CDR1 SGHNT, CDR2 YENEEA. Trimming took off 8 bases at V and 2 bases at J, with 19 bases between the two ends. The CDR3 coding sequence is TGTGCCAGCCTCAGCGGGCCGGATTGTTGCAATCAGCCCCAGCATTTT. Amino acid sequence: CASLSGPDCCNQPQHF.

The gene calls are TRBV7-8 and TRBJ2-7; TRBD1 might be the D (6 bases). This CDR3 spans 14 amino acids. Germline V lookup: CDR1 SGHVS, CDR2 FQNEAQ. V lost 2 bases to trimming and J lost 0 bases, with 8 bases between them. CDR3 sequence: CASSLQGNSYEQYF. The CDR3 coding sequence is TGTGCCAGCAGCTTACAGGGGAACTCCTACGAGCAGTACTTC.

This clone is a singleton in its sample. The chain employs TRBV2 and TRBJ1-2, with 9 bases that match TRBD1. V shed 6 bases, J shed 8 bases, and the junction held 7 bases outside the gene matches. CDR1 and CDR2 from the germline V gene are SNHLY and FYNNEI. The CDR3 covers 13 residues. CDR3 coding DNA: TGTGCCAGCAGCCTACAGGGGGCAGACGGCTACACCTTC. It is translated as CASSLQGADGYTF.

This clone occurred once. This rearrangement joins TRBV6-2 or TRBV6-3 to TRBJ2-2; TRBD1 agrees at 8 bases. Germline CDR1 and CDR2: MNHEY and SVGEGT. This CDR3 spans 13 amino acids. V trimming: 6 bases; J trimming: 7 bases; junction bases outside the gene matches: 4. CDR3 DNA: TGTGCCAGCAGCCCAGGGGGCTACGGGGAGCTGTTTTTT. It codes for CASSPGGYGELFF.

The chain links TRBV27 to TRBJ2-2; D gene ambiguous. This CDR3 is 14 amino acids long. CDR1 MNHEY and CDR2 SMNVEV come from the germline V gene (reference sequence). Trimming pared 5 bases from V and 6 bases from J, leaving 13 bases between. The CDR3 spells CASSRMATAGELFF. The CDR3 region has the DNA TGTGCCAGCAGTCGGATGGCTACAGCCGGGGAGCTGTTTTTT.

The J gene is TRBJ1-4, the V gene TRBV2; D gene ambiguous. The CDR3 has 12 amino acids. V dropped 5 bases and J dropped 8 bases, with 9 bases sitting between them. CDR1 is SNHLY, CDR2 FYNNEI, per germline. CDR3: CASSLIPEKLFF. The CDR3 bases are TGTGCCAGCAGTCTAATCCCCGAAAAACTGTTTTTT.

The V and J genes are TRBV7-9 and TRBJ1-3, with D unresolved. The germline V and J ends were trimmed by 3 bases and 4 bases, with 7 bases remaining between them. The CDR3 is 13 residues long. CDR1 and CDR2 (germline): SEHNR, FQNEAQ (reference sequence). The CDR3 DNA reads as TGTGCCAGCAGCTTCGAGGAGGGAAACACCATATATTTT. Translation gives CASSFEEGNTIYF.